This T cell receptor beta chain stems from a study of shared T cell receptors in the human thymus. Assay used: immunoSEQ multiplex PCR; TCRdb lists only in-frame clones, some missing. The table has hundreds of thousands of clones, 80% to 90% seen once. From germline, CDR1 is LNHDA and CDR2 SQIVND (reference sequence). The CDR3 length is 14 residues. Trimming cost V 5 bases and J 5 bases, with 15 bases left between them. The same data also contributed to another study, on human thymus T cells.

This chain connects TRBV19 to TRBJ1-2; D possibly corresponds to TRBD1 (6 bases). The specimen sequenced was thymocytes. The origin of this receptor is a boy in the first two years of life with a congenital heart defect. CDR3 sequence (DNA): TGTGCCAGTAGTGCGCCAAGGGGGGGGTATGGCTACACCTTC. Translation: CASSAPRGGYGYTF.